The 24 T cell receptor beta chains presented below share a single source sample, sequenced in a study of ipilimumab plus nivolumab after autologous stem cell transplantation. Repertoires were generated with immunoSEQ multiplex PCR, while TCRdb's copy carries only in-frame clones and drops some. The profile covers 43,000 or so clones, with 70% to 90% appearing a single time and approximately 0.8% taken by the ten largest. The sequencing used PBMCs, collected in a trial of ipilimumab plus nivolumab as post-transplant consolidation. Source of these receptors: a male donor with multiple myeloma.

V is TRBV30 and J is TRBJ2-5, with TRBD2 identical over 14 bases. Germline trimming cut 8 bases from V and 2 bases from J; bases unmatched to any gene: 7. The CDR3 runs 15 residues. The germline CDR1 and CDR2 sequences are GTSNPN and SVGIG (reference sequence). For the CDR3, the DNA is TGTGCCGGGGGACTAGCGGGAGATTGGCAAGAGACCCAGTACTTC. It codes for CAGGLAGDWQETQYF.

The chain has TRBV7-2 and TRBJ2-1; maybe TRBD1 (5 bases). The CDR3 totals 15 residues. The V gene lost 1 base and the J gene lost 1 base, with 8 bases spanning the gap. Germline assignment: CDR1 SGHTA and CDR2 FQGNSA. The chain's CDR3 is CASSLDPGSYNEQFF. As DNA, the CDR3 is TGTGCCAGCAGCTTAGATCCAGGGTCCTACAATGAGCAGTTCTTC.

V usage is TRBV5-1 and J usage is TRBJ2-2; possibly TRBD1 or TRBD2 for D (5 bases each). The V end was cut by 3 bases, the J end by 6 bases, with 18 bases between. The V gene's germline CDR1 is SGHRS and CDR2 YFSETQ. There are 16 residues in the CDR3. CDR3 nucleotide sequence: TGCGCCAGCAGCTATGCCGGGACGACCGCGGCCGGGGAGCTGTTTTTT. It is translated as CASSYAGTTAAGELFF.

This rearrangement joins TRBV6-1 to TRBJ1-1, with 12 nucleotides matching TRBD1. Germline V lookup: CDR1 MNHNS, CDR2 SASEGT. This CDR3 comprises 15 residues. J was trimmed by 6 bases and V by 6 bases; bases with no gene match: 8. CDR3 in DNA: TGTGCCAGCAGGGGACAGGGGGCAGGAGGGGCTGAAGCTTTCTTT. Protein: CASRGQGAGGAEAFF.

V is TRBV9 and J is TRBJ2-5; no clear D. Germline CDR1 and CDR2: SGDLS and YYNGEE. The CDR3 contains 15 residues. V lost 1 base to trimming and J lost 1 base, with 11 bases between them. The CDR3 protein is CASSVLGSFQETQYF. CDR3 bases: TGTGCCAGCAGCGTACTCGGCTCCTTCCAAGAGACCCAGTACTTC.

For this clone: Other DNA sequences in the sample encode the same CDR3. The chain links TRBV7-2 to TRBJ2-3; D might be TRBD1 or TRBD2, each matching 5 bases. V was pared by 5 bases and J by 0 bases, with 15 bases between. The CDR3 runs to 16 residues. Germline CDR1 reads SGHTA; CDR2 reads FQGNSA. CDR3 sequence (DNA): TGTGCCAGCAGCCCCCCTGGGACCCGAAGCACAGATACGCAGTATTTT. Translating gives CASSPPGTRSTDTQYF. The whole variable domain, filled in from reference TRBV7-2 and TRBJ2-3, reads GAGVSQSPSNKVTEKGKDVELRCDPISGHTALYWYRQSLGQGLEFLIYFQGNSAPDKSGLPSDRFSAERTGGSVSTLTIQRTQQEDSAVYLCASSPPGTRSTDTQYFGPGTRLTVL.

The DNA for the CDR3 is TGCGCCAGCAGCTTGGACCCTCCCTCTGGAAACACCATATATTTT. This gives the protein CASSLDPPSGNTIYF. V and J are TRBV5-1 and TRBJ1-3; no definite D call. V was shortened by 0 bases and J by 0 bases, with 7 bases between the two germline ends. This CDR3 has 15 amino acids. Per germline, CDR1 SGHRS and CDR2 YFSETQ.

This chain joins TRBV4-2 and TRBJ2-5, with TRBD2 as a possible D gene (6 bases). CDR1 LGHNA and CDR2 YNFKEQ come from the germline V gene. V was trimmed by 1 base and J by 0 bases, leaving 15 bases between them. This CDR3 comprises 17 residues. As DNA, the CDR3 is TGTGCCAGCAGCCAAGGGCGGGAATTAGCTTACCAAGAGACCCAGTACTTC. This encodes CASSQGRELAYQETQYF.

The chain uses TRBV25-1 and TRBJ2-5; perhaps TRBD1 as D (5 bases). Looked up from germline, CDR1 is MGHDK and CDR2 is SYGVNS. The CDR3 length is 13 residues. CDR3 residues: CASQLGRRETQYF. Written as DNA, the CDR3 is TGTGCGAGCCAGCTGGGGCGTCGTGAGACCCAGTACTTC. The full variable domain, its missing parts supplied by reference TRBV25-1 and TRBJ2-5, is EADIYQTPRYLVIGTGKKITLECSQTMGHDKMYWYQQDPGMELHLIHYSYGVNSTEKGDLSSESTVSRIRTEHFPLTLESARPSHTSQYLCASQLGRRETQYFGPGTRLLVL.

This chain joins TRBV5-1 and TRBJ1-2, with TRBD1 identical over 7 bases. The germline CDR1 and CDR2 sequences are SGHRS and YFSETQ. The J segment lost 4 bases and the V segment lost 4 bases, leaving 10 bases of the junction unmatched. This CDR3 is 15 amino acids long. The CDR3 DNA follows: TGCGCCAGCAGCCCACAGGGGACTGAGGTCTATGGCTACACCTTC. Translated, it gives CASSPQGTEVYGYTF.

The rearrangement links TRBV5-1 to TRBJ1-6, with TRBD1 identical over 7 bases. Germline V CDR1 and CDR2: SGHRS, YFSETQ. CDR3 size: 14 residues. Trimming removed 5 bases from V and 7 bases from J; junction bases left unmatched: 6. The CDR3 DNA sequence: TGCGCCAGCAGGGCTCAGGGGGTCAATTCACCCCTCCACTTT. It translates to CASRAQGVNSPLHF.

The CDR3 nucleotides are TGTGCCTGGAGAGGGACAGGGGGCCGGGGTGGCTACACCTTC. Amino acids: CAWRGTGGRGGYTF. This chain connects TRBV30 to TRBJ1-2, with 12 bases aligning to TRBD1. The V gene's germline CDR1 is GTSNPN and CDR2 SVGIG (reference sequence). The V and J ends lost 3 bases and 7 bases, in that order; junction bases with no gene match: 6. The CDR3 length is 14 residues.

The rearrangement links TRBV7-2 to TRBJ2-2; possible D gene TRBD1, 6 bases. This CDR3 region has 16 residues. V was trimmed by 1 base and J by 0 bases, leaving 9 bases between them. Germline V gene data show CDR1 as SGHTA and CDR2 as FQGNSA. Here the CDR3 DNA reads TGTGCCAGCAGCTTAGATGGGGGCCCGAACACCGGGGAGCTGTTTTTT. This codes for CASSLDGGPNTGELFF.

The chain employs TRBV28 and TRBJ2-4; 7 bases map to TRBD1. Trimming took 4 bases from V and 15 from J; bases not matched to a gene: 12. CDR1 MDHEN and CDR2 SYDVKM come from the germline V gene. CDR3 length equals 13 residues. CDR3 sequence reads: CASSSASGGVWYF. CDR3 coding DNA: TGTGCCAGCAGTTCCGCATCAGGGGGAGTTTGGTACTTC. The whole variable domain, filled in from reference TRBV28 and TRBJ2-4, reads DVKVTQSSRYLVKRTGEKVFLECVQDMDHENMFWYRQDPGLGLRLIYFSYDVKMKEKGDIPEGYSVSREKKERFSLILESASTNQTSMYLCASSSASGGVWYFGAGTRLSVL.

V is TRBV7-2 and J is TRBJ2-7; D not resolved. V lost 0 bases and J 3 bases, leaving 6 bases between the germline ends. Looked up from germline, CDR1 is SGHTA and CDR2 is FQGNSA. The CDR3 totals 13 residues. The CDR3 region is CASSLAALYEQYF. As DNA, the CDR3 is TGTGCCAGCAGCTTAGCGGCCCTCTACGAGCAGTACTTC.

This CDR3 is CASSFSGEVEKLFF. The CDR3 DNA reads TGTGCCAGCAGCTTTTCGGGGGAGGTTGAAAAACTGTTTTTT. V usage is TRBV27 and J usage is TRBJ1-4, with a possible D match to TRBD1 (5 bases). Germline V gene data show CDR1 as MNHEY and CDR2 as SMNVEV (reference sequence). The CDR3 is 14 amino acids. Trimming stripped 6 bases from V and 7 bases from J, with 15 bases between.

J is TRBJ1-4 and V is TRBV5-1, with D possibly being TRBD1 (5 bases). Trimming cost V 5 bases and J 8 bases, with 13 bases left between them. Per the germline V gene, CDR1 is SGHRS and CDR2 is YFSETQ. This CDR3 has 13 amino acids. The CDR3 protein is CASSSRGGEKLFF. In DNA form, the CDR3 reads TGCGCCAGCAGTTCCCGGGGGGGGGAAAAACTGTTTTTT.

The chain carries TRBV30 and TRBJ2-1; no reliable D call. Trimming removed 4 bases from V and 2 bases from J, with 3 bases in between. Per germline, CDR1 GTSNPN and CDR2 SVGIG (reference sequence). This CDR3 has 11 residues. This CDR3 is CAWTTYNEQFF. For the CDR3, the DNA is TGTGCCTGGACAACCTACAATGAGCAGTTCTTC.

This clone has just a few counts. V usage is TRBV30 and J usage is TRBJ1-1; D gene unclear. This CDR3 is 11 amino acids long. V was cut by 1 base and J by 4 bases, with 4 bases left in between. Per the germline V gene, CDR1 is GTSNPN and CDR2 is SVGIG (reference sequence). In nucleotides, the CDR3 is TGTGCCTGGAGTGAGGTCACTGAAGCTTTCTTT. The encoded protein is CAWSEVTEAFF.

The gene calls are TRBV28 and TRBJ1-4; 9 nucleotides match TRBD1. The V gene's germline CDR1 is MDHEN and CDR2 SYDVKM. The CDR3 runs to 15 residues. The trim removed 6 bases at V and 5 bases at J, leaving 7 bases unmatched. CDR3 protein: CASRPGTGRNEKLFF. DNA of the CDR3: TGTGCCAGCAGGCCAGGGACAGGGAGGAATGAAAAACTGTTTTTT.

The chain links TRBV15 to TRBJ1-6; D not resolved. V dropped 3 bases and J dropped 6 bases, with 12 bases sitting between them. This CDR3 has 15 residues. CDR1 and CDR2 from the germline V gene are LNHNV and YYDKDF (reference sequence). This CDR3 reads CATSREWMANSPLHF. In nucleotides, the CDR3 is TGTGCCACCAGCAGGGAGTGGATGGCTAATTCACCCCTCCACTTT.

This chain connects TRBV28 to TRBJ2-7; possible D gene TRBD2, 5 bases. The CDR3 runs to 15 residues. CDR1 is MDHEN and CDR2 is SYDVKM in the germline V gene. The V end lost 0 bases, the J end lost 6 bases, and 15 bases lay between the germline ends. The DNA for the CDR3 is TGTGCCAGCAGTTTATGGGGAAGCTCCCGGGGCGAGCAGTACTTC. Its translation: CASSLWGSSRGEQYF.

The chain couples TRBV6-5 to TRBJ1-2; 8 bases are shared with TRBD1. The CDR3 runs 14 residues. The germline V gene has CDR1 MNHEY and CDR2 SVGAGI. The J segment lost 4 bases and the V segment lost 6 bases, leaving 7 bases of the junction unmatched. CDR3 amino acids: CASRRGQGSYGYTF. Written as DNA, the CDR3 is TGTGCCAGCAGGCGCGGACAGGGAAGCTATGGCTACACCTTC.

The chain employs TRBV7-3 and TRBJ2-3, with 10 bases that match TRBD2. CDR1 and CDR2 from the germline V gene are SGHTA and FQGTGA. Germline trimming cut 5 bases from V and 8 bases from J; bases unmatched to any gene: 7. The CDR3 covers 14 residues. CDR3 nucleotide sequence: TGTGCCAGCAGCCCCCCAGCGGGAGGGGGTACGCAGTATTTT. This sequence encodes CASSPPAGGGTQYF.